The rows below give T cell receptor beta chains drawn from one sample of a study of T-cell reconstitution after alpha-beta-depleted transplantation in children. MiXCR, applied by TCRdb to the PCR reads, yields one record per CDR3 protein. This sample has about 900,000 distinct CDR3 sequences, with about 29% found just once. This specimen was PBMCs, mostly from graft donor cells, taken 360 days after TCRalphabeta/CD19-depleted stem cell transplant. These TCRs come from a boy under two years old who had a stem cell transplant for SCID, so the T cells may come from the graft donor. The CDR3 runs from the conserved cysteine through the conserved F or W. Fields, in order: CDR3 DNA, CDR3 protein, J gene, D gene, clone size, CDR3 length, V gene. A D gene is named only where the DNA matches it firmly. Size values are once, few and many counts, or a class for expanded clones, and some rows have none.

CDR3nt: TGTGCCAGCAGTGAACAAGCGACCCGCTCCTACGAGCAGTACTTC
CDR3aa: CASSEQATRSYEQYF
j_gene: TRBJ2-7
d_gene: NA
abundance: few
len: 15
v_gene: TRBV2

CDR3nt: TGTGCCAGCAGCGAACAGGGGGAGGCCTACGAGCAGTACTTC
CDR3aa: CASSEQGEAYEQYF
j_gene: TRBJ2-7
d_gene: TRBD1
abundance: NA
len: 14
v_gene: TRBV2

CDR3nt: TGCGCCAGCAGCCAAACGACAGGGTATGGGGTAGGCACAGATACGCAGTATTTT
CDR3aa: CASSQTTGYGVGTDTQYF
j_gene: TRBJ2-3
d_gene: TRBD1
abundance: NA
len: 18
v_gene: TRBV5-1

CDR3nt: TGCAGTGCTAGTCCCCGATGGGAGACCCAGTACTTC
CDR3aa: CSASPRWETQYF
j_gene: TRBJ2-5
d_gene: NA
abundance: NA
len: 12
v_gene: TRBV20-1

CDR3nt: TGTGCCAGCAGTTACAGGTTCTATGGGACGGCCTCCTACGAGCAGTACTTC
CDR3aa: CASSYRFYGTASYEQYF
j_gene: TRBJ2-7
d_gene: NA
abundance: NA
len: 17
v_gene: TRBV6-5

CDR3nt: TGTGCCAGCAGTCCCCAGGGGGTAATGAACACTGAAGCTTTCTTT
CDR3aa: CASSPQGVMNTEAFF
j_gene: TRBJ1-1
d_gene: TRBD1
abundance: NA
len: 15
v_gene: TRBV12-3/TRBV12-4

CDR3nt: TGTGCCAGCACCGAAGGGGTCTATGGCTACACCTTC
CDR3aa: CASTEGVYGYTF
j_gene: TRBJ1-2
d_gene: NA
abundance: NA
len: 12
v_gene: TRBV6-5

CDR3nt: TGTGCCAGCAGCTTAGCCCCAGCGGAGTTCCAAGAGACCCAGTACTTC
CDR3aa: CASSLAPAEFQETQYF
j_gene: TRBJ2-5
d_gene: NA
abundance: few
len: 16
v_gene: TRBV7-8

CDR3nt: TGTGCCAGCAGCTTGGTACAACGCACAGATACGCAGTATTTT
CDR3aa: CASSLVQRTDTQYF
j_gene: TRBJ2-3
d_gene: NA
abundance: few
len: 14
v_gene: TRBV5-6

CDR3nt: TGTGCCAGCAGCTTATGGGCCGATAATTCACCCCTCCACTTT
CDR3aa: CASSLWADNSPLHF
j_gene: TRBJ1-6
d_gene: NA
abundance: NA
len: 14
v_gene: TRBV7-2

CDR3nt: TGTGCCACCAGCAGAGGGCCCGCGGAGACCCAGTACTTC
CDR3aa: CATSRGPAETQYF
j_gene: TRBJ2-5
d_gene: NA
abundance: NA
len: 13
v_gene: TRBV15

CDR3nt: TGCAGTGCCCTTGGGGGCCGGAATAGCAATCAGCCCCAGCATTTT
CDR3aa: CSALGGRNSNQPQHF
j_gene: TRBJ1-5
d_gene: NA
abundance: NA
len: 15
v_gene: TRBV20-1

CDR3nt: TGCAGTGCTAGAGATTCGGGCACAGGGGGGGATGAGCAGTTCTTC
CDR3aa: CSARDSGTGGDEQFF
j_gene: TRBJ2-1
d_gene: NA
abundance: NA
len: 15
v_gene: TRBV20-1

CDR3nt: TGTGCCAGCAGTTTAGAAGAGGGATACGAGCAGTACTTC
CDR3aa: CASSLEEGYEQYF
j_gene: TRBJ2-7
d_gene: NA
abundance: NA
len: 13
v_gene: TRBV12-3/TRBV12-4

CDR3nt: TGTGCCAGCAGAGATGGACACGACCGAAGAGGAAAACTGTTTTTT
CDR3aa: CASRDGHDRRGKLFF
j_gene: TRBJ1-4
d_gene: NA
abundance: NA
len: 15
v_gene: TRBV3-1

CDR3nt: TGTGCCAGCAGCCAAAGACCTCTTGGAGATACGCAGTATTTT
CDR3aa: CASSQRPLGDTQYF
j_gene: TRBJ2-3
d_gene: NA
abundance: few
len: 14
v_gene: TRBV7-3

CDR3nt: TGTGCCAGCAGTTACTTGGGGGCGCGGCAGCCCCAGCATTTT
CDR3aa: CASSYLGARQPQHF
j_gene: TRBJ1-5
d_gene: NA
abundance: NA
len: 14
v_gene: TRBV6-5

CDR3nt: TGTGCCAGCAGTCCCTATCGACTAGCGGGGACGCGAGAGACCCAGTACTTC
CDR3aa: CASSPYRLAGTRETQYF
j_gene: TRBJ2-5
d_gene: TRBD2
abundance: NA
len: 17
v_gene: TRBV12-3/TRBV12-4

CDR3nt: TGTGCCAGCAGTCCCCCATCGGACAGGGGGCCTACGGGTGAGCAGTTCTTC
CDR3aa: CASSPPSDRGPTGEQFF
j_gene: TRBJ2-1
d_gene: TRBD1
abundance: many
len: 17
v_gene: TRBV28

CDR3nt: TGCGCCAGCAGCCAAGACCCGACTAGTTACGAGCAGTACTTC
CDR3aa: CASSQDPTSYEQYF
j_gene: TRBJ2-7
d_gene: NA
abundance: few
len: 14
v_gene: TRBV4-3

CDR3nt: TGTGCCACCAGCAGAGACACCTATGGCTACACCTTC
CDR3aa: CATSRDTYGYTF
j_gene: TRBJ1-2
d_gene: NA
abundance: NA
len: 12
v_gene: TRBV15

CDR3nt: TGTGCCAGCTCACCCCAAGGGGTACGGAGCACCGGGGAGCTGTTTTTT
CDR3aa: CASSPQGVRSTGELFF
j_gene: TRBJ2-2
d_gene: NA
abundance: NA
len: 16
v_gene: TRBV18

CDR3nt: TGTGCCAGCAGCGTACACCCAGGCGATGAAAAACTGTTTTTT
CDR3aa: CASSVHPGDEKLFF
j_gene: TRBJ1-4
d_gene: NA
abundance: NA
len: 14
v_gene: TRBV9

CDR3nt: TGTGCCAGCAGAAAAGCGGGGGGGTACACAGATACGCAGTATTTT
CDR3aa: CASRKAGGYTDTQYF
j_gene: TRBJ2-3
d_gene: TRBD2
abundance: NA
len: 15
v_gene: TRBV6-2/TRBV6-3

CDR3nt: TGTGCCAGCAAGGAACGCCGGATGACAGATACGCAGTATTTT
CDR3aa: CASKERRMTDTQYF
j_gene: TRBJ2-3
d_gene: NA
abundance: few
len: 14
v_gene: TRBV2

CDR3nt: TGTGCCAGCCGGCGGGACAGGGTCTACAATGAGCAGTTCTTC
CDR3aa: CASRRDRVYNEQFF
j_gene: TRBJ2-1
d_gene: TRBD1
abundance: NA
len: 14
v_gene: TRBV6-5

CDR3nt: TGCGCCAGCAGCCCCCTGGTTGCGGAGACCCAGTACTTC
CDR3aa: CASSPLVAETQYF
j_gene: TRBJ2-5
d_gene: NA
abundance: NA
len: 13
v_gene: TRBV5-1

CDR3nt: TGTGCCAGCAGCCCCGGGTCCGGGCCCTCCATGAACACTGAAGCTTTCTTT
CDR3aa: CASSPGSGPSMNTEAFF
j_gene: TRBJ1-1
d_gene: NA
abundance: NA
len: 17
v_gene: TRBV7-9

CDR3nt: TGTGCCAGCAGCGTAGGCCCCGTTAATGAAAAACTGTTTTTT
CDR3aa: CASSVGPVNEKLFF
j_gene: TRBJ1-4
d_gene: NA
abundance: NA
len: 14
v_gene: TRBV9

CDR3nt: TGCAGCGTTGGGACTGTAGCCAAAAACATTCAGTACTTC
CDR3aa: CSVGTVAKNIQYF
j_gene: TRBJ2-4
d_gene: NA
abundance: NA
len: 13
v_gene: TRBV29-1

CDR3nt: TGCAGTACAAGGGGGGCGAATCAGCCCCAGCATTTT
CDR3aa: CSTRGANQPQHF
j_gene: TRBJ1-5
d_gene: NA
abundance: few
len: 12
v_gene: TRBV20-1

CDR3nt: TGTGCCAGCAGCTTAGAGGGGTTAACAGCTTACAATGAGCAGTTCTTC
CDR3aa: CASSLEGLTAYNEQFF
j_gene: TRBJ2-1
d_gene: NA
abundance: few
len: 16
v_gene: TRBV13

CDR3nt: TGTGCCAGCAGTTTTATTGAGGGGAGCCCATGGACCACAGATACGCAGTATTTT
CDR3aa: CASSFIEGSPWTTDTQYF
j_gene: TRBJ2-3
d_gene: NA
abundance: NA
len: 18
v_gene: TRBV27

CDR3nt: TGTGCCAGCAGCCAAGGGGTCGGCAGGGCTAGATACAATGAGCAGTTCTTC
CDR3aa: CASSQGVGRARYNEQFF
j_gene: TRBJ2-1
d_gene: NA
abundance: NA
len: 17
v_gene: TRBV3-1

CDR3nt: TGCGCCAGCAGCTTCACCGGGACTTTGCTCACAGATACGCAGTATTTT
CDR3aa: CASSFTGTLLTDTQYF
j_gene: TRBJ2-3
d_gene: NA
abundance: few
len: 16
v_gene: TRBV5-1

CDR3nt: TGTGCCAGCAGTTACTACACGGCAGGGCGGACAGATACGCAGTATTTT
CDR3aa: CASSYYTAGRTDTQYF
j_gene: TRBJ2-3
d_gene: NA
abundance: few
len: 16
v_gene: TRBV6-5

CDR3nt: TGTGCCAGCATCCCGTCTGATAACACTGAAGCTTTCTTT
CDR3aa: CASIPSDNTEAFF
j_gene: TRBJ1-1
d_gene: NA
abundance: few
len: 13
v_gene: TRBV12-3/TRBV12-4

CDR3nt: TGCAGTGCTTCCAGACCAGAGACCCAGTACTTC
CDR3aa: CSASRPETQYF
j_gene: TRBJ2-5
d_gene: NA
abundance: many
len: 11
v_gene: TRBV20-1

CDR3nt: TGTGCCAGCAGCTTCAGGGGCGCCCCCGGGGGCTATGGCTACACCTTC
CDR3aa: CASSFRGAPGGYGYTF
j_gene: TRBJ1-2
d_gene: NA
abundance: NA
len: 16
v_gene: TRBV5-6

CDR3nt: TGCGCCAGCAGCCCAGGACTAGCGGGGGGCCCCAAAAGCACAGATACGCAGTATTTT
CDR3aa: CASSPGLAGGPKSTDTQYF
j_gene: TRBJ2-3
d_gene: TRBD2
abundance: NA
len: 19
v_gene: TRBV4-3

CDR3nt: TGTGCCAGCACCCTGAATGAAAAACTGTTTTTT
CDR3aa: CASTLNEKLFF
j_gene: TRBJ1-4
d_gene: NA
abundance: few
len: 11
v_gene: TRBV2

CDR3nt: TGTGCCACCAGCAGAGGCGACAGGGGCCGCCAAGAGACCCAGTACTTC
CDR3aa: CATSRGDRGRQETQYF
j_gene: TRBJ2-5
d_gene: TRBD1
abundance: NA
len: 16
v_gene: TRBV15

CDR3nt: TGCGCCAGCAGCCACAGAACTATAGCGGGGGTATACAATGAGCAGTTCTTC
CDR3aa: CASSHRTIAGVYNEQFF
j_gene: TRBJ2-1
d_gene: TRBD2
abundance: NA
len: 17
v_gene: TRBV4-3

CDR3nt: TGTGCCAGTACCCCCGGGACAGGGAGACACGAGCAGTACTTC
CDR3aa: CASTPGTGRHEQYF
j_gene: TRBJ2-7
d_gene: TRBD1
abundance: few
len: 14
v_gene: TRBV19

CDR3nt: TGCAGCGTTGAATGGACAGGGCAGAACACTGAAGCTTTCTTT
CDR3aa: CSVEWTGQNTEAFF
j_gene: TRBJ1-1
d_gene: TRBD1
abundance: NA
len: 14
v_gene: TRBV29-1

CDR3nt: TGTGCCAGCGTACAGGCCGTCCTATCCTACGAGCAGTACTTC
CDR3aa: CASVQAVLSYEQYF
j_gene: TRBJ2-7
d_gene: NA
abundance: NA
len: 14
v_gene: TRBV2

CDR3nt: TGTGCCAGCTCACCATATCCGGGAGAGACCCAGTACTTC
CDR3aa: CASSPYPGETQYF
j_gene: TRBJ2-5
d_gene: NA
abundance: once
len: 13
v_gene: TRBV18

CDR3nt: TGCAGTGCTTTCACAGGGAACTCCTACGAGCAGTACTTC
CDR3aa: CSAFTGNSYEQYF
j_gene: TRBJ2-7
d_gene: NA
abundance: few
len: 13
v_gene: TRBV20-1

CDR3nt: TGCAGTGCTAGGGCATCCTCCTACGAGCAGTACTTC
CDR3aa: CSARASSYEQYF
j_gene: TRBJ2-7
d_gene: NA
abundance: NA
len: 12
v_gene: TRBV20-1

CDR3nt: TGCGCCAGCAGCCAAGTGGGACAGAAGGGAGCAACCGGGGAGCTGTTTTTT
CDR3aa: CASSQVGQKGATGELFF
j_gene: TRBJ2-2
d_gene: TRBD1
abundance: many
len: 17
v_gene: TRBV4-1

CDR3nt: TGTGCCAGCAGCCAAGCAAGGGACAGCTATTCACCCCTCCACTTT
CDR3aa: CASSQARDSYSPLHF
j_gene: TRBJ1-6
d_gene: TRBD1
abundance: few
len: 15
v_gene: TRBV4-2

CDR3nt: TGTGCCAGCAGAGCGGGACTGAGTAATTCACCCCTCCACTTT
CDR3aa: CASRAGLSNSPLHF
j_gene: TRBJ1-6
d_gene: NA
abundance: NA
len: 14
v_gene: TRBV6-1

CDR3nt: TGTGCCAGCAATTGGGGAAGGGGAACAGATACGCAGTATTTT
CDR3aa: CASNWGRGTDTQYF
j_gene: TRBJ2-3
d_gene: NA
abundance: NA
len: 14
v_gene: TRBV28

CDR3nt: TGTGCCAGCAGCTTTCGAGGGTATCGGGGGAATGAGCAGTTCTTC
CDR3aa: CASSFRGYRGNEQFF
j_gene: TRBJ2-1
d_gene: NA
abundance: NA
len: 15
v_gene: TRBV7-2

CDR3nt: TGTGCCAGCAGCTTAGTTATCAGGACAGGGCGGAAGAATTCTGGAAACACCATATATTTT
CDR3aa: CASSLVIRTGRKNSGNTIYF
j_gene: TRBJ1-3
d_gene: TRBD1
abundance: NA
len: 20
v_gene: TRBV11-1

CDR3nt: TGTGCCAGCAGTTTACAAGGGCATCTCTCCTACGAGCAGTACTTC
CDR3aa: CASSLQGHLSYEQYF
j_gene: TRBJ2-7
d_gene: NA
abundance: NA
len: 15
v_gene: TRBV2

CDR3nt: TGTGCCAGCTCACCATTAGGGACTAGGGGGTACACTGAAGCTTTCTTT
CDR3aa: CASSPLGTRGYTEAFF
j_gene: TRBJ1-1
d_gene: NA
abundance: NA
len: 16
v_gene: TRBV18

CDR3nt: TGCAGCGTTGCCCGGACAGATCAATACACTGAAGCTTTCTTT
CDR3aa: CSVARTDQYTEAFF
j_gene: TRBJ1-1
d_gene: NA
abundance: NA
len: 14
v_gene: TRBV29-1

CDR3nt: TGTGCCAGCAGTTTACTTGGGCGACTGTACCAAGAGACCCAGTACTTC
CDR3aa: CASSLLGRLYQETQYF
j_gene: TRBJ2-5
d_gene: NA
abundance: NA
len: 16
v_gene: TRBV28

CDR3nt: TGTGCCAGCAGTTTTGGTAGCGGGGGGCTATCTGATACGCAGTATTTT
CDR3aa: CASSFGSGGLSDTQYF
j_gene: TRBJ2-3
d_gene: TRBD2
abundance: NA
len: 16
v_gene: TRBV6-5